This T cell receptor (beta chain) was retrieved from a study of long-term antiretroviral therapy in people with HIV (dated by TCRdb to the early 2020s). For the wider study: Collection of the earliest samples took place about a decade ahead of the 2015 WHO recommendation for immediate ART, at a time when ART was typically delayed until CD4 counts fell. Whether ART initiation and durable HIV suppression were associated with changes in peripheral blood TRB repertoire composition and diversity was tested in a retrospective serial study. The cohort contributed about 200 cryopreserved PBMC samples from 30 adults with confirmed HIV infection, collected serially over a mean of roughly 6 years (range 1-12). Of the 30 participants with HIV, ten to eleven were female. No cross-contamination during QIAcube processing turned up in test extractions that ran a monoclonal T-cell line alongside 30 to 40 polyclonal samples.

Study-wide conclusions, independent of this receptor: Compared with controls, HIV repertoires had narrower CDR3 length ranges, and the network structure pointed to an antigen-experienced repertoire that shifted only slightly toward naive after ART. ART initiation was associated with a significant increase in TRB diversity, but diversity stayed significantly below transplant donor controls even after long-term ART. The samples span the years 2004 to 2017, and the ART regimens used may be less effective than current regimens. Inferences about post-ART repertoire changes are limited because no data were available on ART adherence, viral resistance or therapy changes. Because PBMC availability was limited, only the TCR beta chain was sequenced, with no alpha chain pairing. Because cell numbers in pre-ART samples were limited, unsorted PBMC were profiled instead of sorted CD4+ and CD8+ T cells. Expanded TRB clones identified before ART initiation dominated the repertoire across all time points, though the dominance fluctuated and decreased in many PLHIV after ART.

The immunoSEQ hsTCRB v3.0 assay was used at survey level resolution to sequence the TRB variable region. TRB sequencing targeted a depth of roughly 35,000-55,000 T-cell genomes per sample. TRB libraries were pooled and sequenced on an Illumina MiSeq using a v3 150-cycle kit. The paper's data handling went like this. Repertoire analysis was run in R within a reproducible Nextflow workflow that covered QC, data transformation and analysis. LymphoSeq2, an R package for exploring AIRR-Seq data, was used to implement the custom analyses. A handful of samples yielding fewer than 5000 total TRB sequences were excluded, leaving approximately 200 analyzed HIV repertoires. Of the roughly 180 retained HIV repertoires, under 65 were collected before and under 150 after ART initiation. Each repertoire was downsampled to 5000 TRB nucleotide sequences, and summary statistics were averaged across 100 downsampling iterations. Only TRB sequences with CDR3 regions of at least seven amino acids were retained for analysis. Two measures captured diversity: a Shannon entropy-derived clonality score and the Gini coefficient. In the repertoire networks, any two of the top 5000 CDR3 amino acid sequences were connected whenever the two sequences differed by an edit distance of one. For TRB CDR3 amino acid sequences, GLIPH2 was used to predict antigen specificity groups and MHC restriction. CDR3 amino acid sequences were matched against VDJdb and McPAS-TCR to flag known CMV, EBV, HIV or tissue antigen associations. Pre-ART, post-ART and control groups were compared with Wilcoxon signed-rank tests and Holm-Bonferroni correction. What TCRdb holds here is the immuneACCESS table cut down to in-frame rearrangements. Part of the clones is not present; checked against another copy, under half of the missing clones reflect an unresolved V gene, and the others are unexplained. V, J and clone size are taken as reported in that table, and D and trimming were inferred from the DNA itself. Present in this sample are 17,000 or so clones, 81% of which were seen just once. The ten largest account for approximately 9% of the sample.

The CDR3 runs 15 amino acids, cysteine and phenylalanine included. Of the read, only the CDR3 DNA is kept; its 45 bases are in frame from base 1. From a lookup of the germline V gene, CDR1 and CDR2 are MDHEN and SYDVKM. Here V drops 6 bases and J drops 4 bases, and the junction holds 9 bases not matched to any gene. In the case of this clone: Its recognized antigen is unknown. No base qualities exist here, and no much larger clone lies one base off it.

To be included, a participant needed at least one PBMC sample from before ART initiation plus at least two post-ART samples. Every participant with HIV received treatment in the United States of America. Before DNA extraction, cryopreserved samples containing roughly 0.9-10 million PBMC were thawed and washed. At the time of the earliest PBMC sample, participants with HIV were aged between roughly 20 and 60 years. PBMC samples were contributed by each participant from 1-4 timepoints before ART initiation and 2-8 timepoints after ART initiation, with a median of 7 samples. Serial HIV viral load, CD4+ T-cell count, ART history and demographic data were obtained for every participant. Using a Qiagen kit on a QIAcube, genomic DNA was extracted from unsorted PBMC, with samples processed in batches of 12.

In this chain, TRBV28 is recombined with TRBJ1-1, and 9 bases in between align with TRBD1. Here the sequenced sample was unsorted PBMCs, taken 0.3 years before starting antiretroviral therapy. The sequence was collected from a man aged 50 to 60 with HIV. At the DNA level, the sequence is TGTGCCAGCAGCGTCCCGGGACAGGGTATCACTGAAGCTTTCTTT. Its translation reads: CASSVPGQGITEAFF.